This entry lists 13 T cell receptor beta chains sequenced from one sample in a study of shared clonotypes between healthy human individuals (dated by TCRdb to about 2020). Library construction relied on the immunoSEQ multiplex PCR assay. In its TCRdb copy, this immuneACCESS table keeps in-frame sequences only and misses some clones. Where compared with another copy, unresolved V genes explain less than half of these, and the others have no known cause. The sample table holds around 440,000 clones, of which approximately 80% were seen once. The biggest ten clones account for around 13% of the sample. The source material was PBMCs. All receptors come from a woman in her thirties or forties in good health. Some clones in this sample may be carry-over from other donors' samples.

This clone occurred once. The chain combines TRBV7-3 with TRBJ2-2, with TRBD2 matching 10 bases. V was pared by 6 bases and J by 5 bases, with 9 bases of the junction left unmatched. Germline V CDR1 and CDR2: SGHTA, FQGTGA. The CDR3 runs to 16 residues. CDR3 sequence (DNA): TGTGCCAGCAGTCGGACCGGTAGCGGGAGGACCGGGGAGCTGTTTTTT. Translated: CASSRTGSGRTGELFF.

The CDR3, as DNA: TGTGCCAGCAGCTTACGGCTGACAAGTACCTACAATGAGCAGTTCTTC. Protein: CASSLRLTSTYNEQFF. V and J are TRBV5-8 and TRBJ2-1; D gene unclear. Germline V gene data show CDR1 as SGHTS and CDR2 as YDEGEE. The CDR3 is 16 residues long. Trimming removed 2 bases from V and 2 bases from J, with 14 bases in between.

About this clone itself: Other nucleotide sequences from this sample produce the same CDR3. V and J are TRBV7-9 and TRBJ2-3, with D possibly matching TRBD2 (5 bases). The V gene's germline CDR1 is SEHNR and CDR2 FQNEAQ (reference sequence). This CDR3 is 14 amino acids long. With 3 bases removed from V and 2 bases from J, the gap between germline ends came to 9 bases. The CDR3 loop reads CASSLSRATDTQYF. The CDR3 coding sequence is TGTGCCAGCAGCTTGTCGCGGGCCACAGATACGCAGTATTTT.

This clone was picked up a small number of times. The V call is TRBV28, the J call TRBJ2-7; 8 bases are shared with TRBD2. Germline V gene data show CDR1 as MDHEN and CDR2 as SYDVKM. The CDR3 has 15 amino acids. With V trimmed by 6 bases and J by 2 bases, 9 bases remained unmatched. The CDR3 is CASSSVAGITYEQYF. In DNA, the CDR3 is TGTGCCAGCAGCTCCGTAGCGGGAATAACCTACGAGCAGTACTTC.

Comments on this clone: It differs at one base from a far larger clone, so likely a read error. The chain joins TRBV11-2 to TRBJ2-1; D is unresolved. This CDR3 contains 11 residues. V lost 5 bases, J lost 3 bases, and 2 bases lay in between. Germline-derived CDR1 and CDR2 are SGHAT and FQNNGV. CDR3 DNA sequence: TGTGCCAGCAGCATCTACAATGAGCAGTTCTTC. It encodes CASSIYNEQFF.

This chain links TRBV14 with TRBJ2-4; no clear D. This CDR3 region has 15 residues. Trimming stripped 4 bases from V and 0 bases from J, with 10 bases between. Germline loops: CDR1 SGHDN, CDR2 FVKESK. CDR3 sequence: CASSPRAEAKNIQYF. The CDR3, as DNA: TGTGCCAGCAGCCCACGGGCGGAAGCCAAAAACATTCAGTACTTC.

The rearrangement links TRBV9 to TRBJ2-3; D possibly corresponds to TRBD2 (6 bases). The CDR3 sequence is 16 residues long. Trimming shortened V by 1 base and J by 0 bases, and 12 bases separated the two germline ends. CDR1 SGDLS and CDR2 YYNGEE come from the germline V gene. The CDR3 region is CASSVSAGTSTDTQYF. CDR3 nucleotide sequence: TGTGCCAGCAGCGTATCTGCGGGAACTAGCACAGATACGCAGTATTTT. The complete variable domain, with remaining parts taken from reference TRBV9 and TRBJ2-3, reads DSGVTQTPKHLITATGQRVTLRCSPRSGDLSVYWYQQSLDQGLQFLIQYYNGEERAKGNILERFSAQQFPDLHSELNLSSLELGDSALYFCASSVSAGTSTDTQYFGPGTRLTVL.

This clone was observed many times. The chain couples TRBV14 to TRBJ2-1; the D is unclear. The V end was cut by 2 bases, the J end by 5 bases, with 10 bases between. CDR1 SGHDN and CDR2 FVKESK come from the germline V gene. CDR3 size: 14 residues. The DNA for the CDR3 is TGTGCCAGCAGCCAAAACCCGTTTGACAATGAGCAGTTCTTC. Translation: CASSQNPFDNEQFF.

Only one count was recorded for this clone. The CDR3, as DNA: TGTGCCAGCAGCCTGGACAGGGGGCTCTATAGCAATCAGCCCCAGCATTTT. Amino acid sequence: CASSLDRGLYSNQPQHF. This chain joins TRBV5-5 and TRBJ1-5, with 11 bases matching TRBD1. The CDR3 spans 17 residues. V trimming: 4 bases; J trimming: 0 bases; junction bases outside the gene matches: 6. The germline V gene has CDR1 SGHKS and CDR2 YYEKEE (reference sequence).

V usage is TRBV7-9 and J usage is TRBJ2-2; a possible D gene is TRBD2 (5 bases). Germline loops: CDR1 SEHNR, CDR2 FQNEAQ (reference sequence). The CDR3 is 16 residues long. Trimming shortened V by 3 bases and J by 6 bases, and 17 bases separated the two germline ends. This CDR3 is CASSFARVEGAGELFF. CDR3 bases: TGTGCCAGCAGCTTCGCCCGGGTTGAGGGTGCCGGGGAGCTGTTTTTT.

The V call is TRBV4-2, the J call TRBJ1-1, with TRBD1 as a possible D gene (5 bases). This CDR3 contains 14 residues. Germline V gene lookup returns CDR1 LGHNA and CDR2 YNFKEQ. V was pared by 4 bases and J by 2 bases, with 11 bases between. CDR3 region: CASSLRQSNTEAFF. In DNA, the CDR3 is TGTGCCAGCAGCCTTCGACAGAGCAACACTGAAGCTTTCTTT.

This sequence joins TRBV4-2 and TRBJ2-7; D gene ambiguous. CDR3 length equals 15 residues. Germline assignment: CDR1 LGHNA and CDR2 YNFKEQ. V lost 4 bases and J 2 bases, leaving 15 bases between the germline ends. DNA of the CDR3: TGTGCCAGCAGCCCTGAAGAGTTAGCAACCTACGAGCAGTACTTC. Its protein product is CASSPEELATYEQYF.

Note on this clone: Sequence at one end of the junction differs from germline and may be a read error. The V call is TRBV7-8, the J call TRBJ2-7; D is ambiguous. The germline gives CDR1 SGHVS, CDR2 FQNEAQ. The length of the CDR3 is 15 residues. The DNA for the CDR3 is TGTGCCGGCAGTTTCCTCCGCTGCTCACCCTACGAGCAGTACTTC. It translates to CAGSFLRCSPYEQYF.